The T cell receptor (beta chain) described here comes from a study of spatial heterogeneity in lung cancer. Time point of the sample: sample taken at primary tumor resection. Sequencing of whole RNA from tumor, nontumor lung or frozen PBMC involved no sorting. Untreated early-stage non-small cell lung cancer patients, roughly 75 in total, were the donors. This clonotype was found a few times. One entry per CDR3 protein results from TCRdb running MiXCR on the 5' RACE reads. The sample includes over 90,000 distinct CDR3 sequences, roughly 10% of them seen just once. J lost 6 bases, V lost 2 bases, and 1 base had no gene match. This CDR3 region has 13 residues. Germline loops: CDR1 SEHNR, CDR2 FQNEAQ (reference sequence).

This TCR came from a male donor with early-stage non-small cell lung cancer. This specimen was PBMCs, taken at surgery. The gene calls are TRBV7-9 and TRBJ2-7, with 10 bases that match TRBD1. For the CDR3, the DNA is TGTGCCAGCAGCTTACGGGACAGGGGCGAGCAGTACTTC. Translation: CASSLRDRGEQYF.